This TCR beta chain comes out of a study of T cell responses to AZD1222 COVID-19 vaccine. Overall study results and limits: The study sampled repertoires only after the peak T cell response. It should be noted that donors were predominantly white British and more often female, and clonal diversity was possibly underestimated. CD4 TCRs associated with vaccination spanned spike, dominating at 160-218 and 743-854. Nearly half of the spike-specific TCRs reportedly recognize variant regions that carry no mutations.

V gave up 4 bases and J gave up 0 bases, with 13 bases separating them. Germline values: CDR1 SGDLS, CDR2 YYNGEE. The CDR3 is made up of 15 amino acids. Clones were sequenced by immunoSEQ multiplex PCR, and TCRdb holds only the in-frame ones, with some missing. The table includes some 150,000 clones, 85% to 95% detected once. In regard to this clone: Its antigen is not known.

The rearrangement joins TRBV9 to TRBJ1-1; no firm D call. The sequence derives from an adult in good health. The source was peripheral blood, collected on day 0 of MenACWY control vaccination. CDR3: CASSSRRGLNTEAFF. The CDR3 bases are TGTGCCAGCAGCTCCCGTCGGGGATTGAACACTGAAGCTTTCTTT.